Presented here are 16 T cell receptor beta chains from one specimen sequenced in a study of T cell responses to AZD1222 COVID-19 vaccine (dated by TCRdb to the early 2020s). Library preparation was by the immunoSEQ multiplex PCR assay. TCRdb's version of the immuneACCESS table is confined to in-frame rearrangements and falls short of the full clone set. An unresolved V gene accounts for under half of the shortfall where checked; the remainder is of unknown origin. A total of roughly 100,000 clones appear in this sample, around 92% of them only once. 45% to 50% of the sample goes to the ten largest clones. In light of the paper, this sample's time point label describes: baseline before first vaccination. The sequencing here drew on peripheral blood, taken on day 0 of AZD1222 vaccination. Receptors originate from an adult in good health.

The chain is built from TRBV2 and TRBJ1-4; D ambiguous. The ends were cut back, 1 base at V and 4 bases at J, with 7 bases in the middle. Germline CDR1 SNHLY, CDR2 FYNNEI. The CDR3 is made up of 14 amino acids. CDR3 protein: CASSEGRSNEKLFF. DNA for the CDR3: TGTGCCAGCAGTGAAGGGAGGAGTAATGAAAAACTGTTTTTT. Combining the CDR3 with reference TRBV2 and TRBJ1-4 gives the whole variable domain EPEVTQTPSHQVTQMGQEVILRCVPISNHLYFYWYRQILGQKVEFLVSFYNNEISEKSEIFDDQFSVERPDGSNFTLKIRSTKLEDSAMYFCASSEGRSNEKLFFGSGTQLSVL.

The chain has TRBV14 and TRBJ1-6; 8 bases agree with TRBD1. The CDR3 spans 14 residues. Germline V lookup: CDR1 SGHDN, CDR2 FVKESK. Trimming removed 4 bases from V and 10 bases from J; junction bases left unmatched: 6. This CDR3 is CASSPRQGWSPLHF. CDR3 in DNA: TGTGCCAGCAGCCCGAGACAGGGGTGGTCACCCCTCCACTTT.

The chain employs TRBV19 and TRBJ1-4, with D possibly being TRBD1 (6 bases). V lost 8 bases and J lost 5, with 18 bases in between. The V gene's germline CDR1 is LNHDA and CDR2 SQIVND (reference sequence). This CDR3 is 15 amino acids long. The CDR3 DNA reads TGTGCCAGTGCCGAGCGACAGGTTCGGAATGAAAAACTGTTTTTT. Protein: CASAERQVRNEKLFF.

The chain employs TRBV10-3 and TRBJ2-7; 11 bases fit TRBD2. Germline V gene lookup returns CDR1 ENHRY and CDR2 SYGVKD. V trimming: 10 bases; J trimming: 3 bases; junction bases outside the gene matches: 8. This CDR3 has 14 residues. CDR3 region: CATGSGREGYEQYF. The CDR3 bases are TGTGCCACCGGTAGCGGGAGGGAGGGCTACGAGCAGTACTTC.

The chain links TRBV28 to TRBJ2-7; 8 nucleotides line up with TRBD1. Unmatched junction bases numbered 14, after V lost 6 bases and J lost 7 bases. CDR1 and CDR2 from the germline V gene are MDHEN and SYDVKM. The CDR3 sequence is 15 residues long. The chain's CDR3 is CASSPSLGQGGEQYF. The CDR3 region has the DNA TGTGCCAGCAGCCCTAGTCTCGGACAGGGTGGAGAGCAGTACTTC.

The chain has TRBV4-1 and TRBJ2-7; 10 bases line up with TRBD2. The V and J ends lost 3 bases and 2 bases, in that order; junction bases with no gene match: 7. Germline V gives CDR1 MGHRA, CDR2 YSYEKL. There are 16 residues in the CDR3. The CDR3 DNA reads TGCGCCAGCAGCCACCAAAGCGGGAGGGGTGCCTACGAGCAGTACTTC. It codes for CASSHQSGRGAYEQYF.

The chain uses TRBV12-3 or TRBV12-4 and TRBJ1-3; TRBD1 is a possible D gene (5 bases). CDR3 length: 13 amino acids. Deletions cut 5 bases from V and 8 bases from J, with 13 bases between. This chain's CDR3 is CASSPRVTDTIYF. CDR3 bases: TGTGCCAGCAGTCCCAGGGTGACGGACACCATATATTTT.

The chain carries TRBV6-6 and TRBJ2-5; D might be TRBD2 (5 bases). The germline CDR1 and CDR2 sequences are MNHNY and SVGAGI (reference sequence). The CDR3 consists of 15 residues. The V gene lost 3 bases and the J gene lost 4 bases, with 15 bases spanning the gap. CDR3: CASSYGVGESETQYF. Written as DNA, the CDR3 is TGTGCCAGCAGTTATGGAGTTGGGGAGTCAGAGACCCAGTACTTC.

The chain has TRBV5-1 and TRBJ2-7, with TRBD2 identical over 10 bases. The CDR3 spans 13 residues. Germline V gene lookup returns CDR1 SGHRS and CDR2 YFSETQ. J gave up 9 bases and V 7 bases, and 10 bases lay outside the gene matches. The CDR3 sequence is CASGTSGAPRQYF. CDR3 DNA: TGCGCCAGCGGTACTAGCGGGGCTCCTCGGCAGTACTTC.

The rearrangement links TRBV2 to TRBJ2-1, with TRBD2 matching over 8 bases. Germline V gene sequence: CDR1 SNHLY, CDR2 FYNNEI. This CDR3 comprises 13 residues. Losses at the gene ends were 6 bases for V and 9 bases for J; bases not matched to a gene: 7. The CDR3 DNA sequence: TGTGCCAGCAGGACTATAGCGGGAAGTGAGCAGTTCTTC. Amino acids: CASRTIAGSEQFF.

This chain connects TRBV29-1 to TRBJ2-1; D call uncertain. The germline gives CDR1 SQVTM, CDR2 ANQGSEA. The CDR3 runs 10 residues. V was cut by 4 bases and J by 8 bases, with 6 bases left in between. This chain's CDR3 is CSVGEYEQFF. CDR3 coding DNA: TGCAGCGTTGGAGAATATGAGCAGTTCTTC.

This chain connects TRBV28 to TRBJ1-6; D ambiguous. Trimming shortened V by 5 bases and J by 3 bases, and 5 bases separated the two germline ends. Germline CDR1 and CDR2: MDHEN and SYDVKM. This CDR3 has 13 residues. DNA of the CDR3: TGTGCCAGCAGTCGGGACTATAATTCACCCCTCCACTTT. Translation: CASSRDYNSPLHF.

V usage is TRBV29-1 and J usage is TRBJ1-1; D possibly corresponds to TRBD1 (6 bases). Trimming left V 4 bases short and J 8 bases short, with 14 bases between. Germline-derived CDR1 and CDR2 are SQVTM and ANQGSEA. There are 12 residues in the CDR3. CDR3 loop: CSVVMGQGEAFF. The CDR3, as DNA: TGCAGCGTTGTAATGGGACAAGGGGAAGCTTTCTTT.

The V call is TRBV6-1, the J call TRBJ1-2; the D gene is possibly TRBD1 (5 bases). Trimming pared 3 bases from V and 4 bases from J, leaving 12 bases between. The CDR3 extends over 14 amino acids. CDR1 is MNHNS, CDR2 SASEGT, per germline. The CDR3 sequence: CASSDGGQGYGYTF. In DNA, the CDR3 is TGTGCCAGCAGTGATGGTGGGCAGGGCTATGGCTACACCTTC.

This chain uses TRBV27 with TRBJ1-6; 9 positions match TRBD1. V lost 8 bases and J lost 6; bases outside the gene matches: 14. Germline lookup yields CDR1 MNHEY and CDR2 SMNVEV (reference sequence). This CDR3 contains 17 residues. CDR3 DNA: TGTGCCAGCTGTGTGACAGGGGGACAGAGGTCTAATTCACCCCTCCACTTT. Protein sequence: CASCVTGGQRSNSPLHF.

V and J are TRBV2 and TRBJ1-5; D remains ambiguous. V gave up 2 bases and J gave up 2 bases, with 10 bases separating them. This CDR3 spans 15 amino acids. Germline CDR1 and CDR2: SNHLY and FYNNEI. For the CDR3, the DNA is TGTGCCAGCAGTGAACAACAGATTCGCAATCAGCCCCAGCATTTT. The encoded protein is CASSEQQIRNQPQHF.